One sample yielded the 22 T cell receptor beta chains listed below, sequenced in a study of CXCR3-negative and CXCR3-positive naive CD8 T cells (dated by TCRdb to the late 2010s). The instrument given in TCRdb is NextSeq 550. The Human TCR Profiling Kit (MiLaboratory) was used to prepare UMI-labeled 5' RACE TRB cDNA libraries. The reads went through TCRdb reprocessing, and each CDR3 protein sequence gets one entry with no DNA. The table kept for this sample lists 84,000 or so distinct CDR3 sequences. The ten largest make up roughly 1.4% of the sample. Sequenced sample: naive CXCR3- CD8+ T cells from blood. The cell subset or site label corresponds to: CD45RO-CCR7+CD27+CD95- naive CD8+ T cells lacking CXCR3 (TNR3-). All receptors derive from a human donor in good health. Some clones in this sample may be carry-over from other donors' samples.

The chain joins TRBV19 to TRBJ2-2. The germline CDR1 and CDR2 sequences are LNHDA and SQIVND (reference sequence). The CDR3 covers 13 residues. The CDR3: CASSGWTTGELFF.

The V gene is TRBV12-3 or TRBV12-4, the J gene TRBJ2-2; TCRdb proposes TRBD1, but this gene call is untestable without DNA. CDR3 size: 13 residues. CDR3 sequence reads: CASSLDRPGELFF.

The genes are TRBV25-1 and TRBJ2-2; with no DNA, the TCRdb D assignment of TRBD2 cannot be verified. This CDR3 comprises 13 residues. The germline V gene has CDR1 MGHDK and CDR2 SYGVNS. CDR3 amino acids: CASRGPRTGELFF.

CDR3 sequence: CASTLGRDHSPLHF. The V and J genes are TRBV5-1 and TRBJ1-6; TCRdb calls TRBD1, which cannot be checked without DNA. The CDR3 covers 14 residues. CDR1 and CDR2 (germline): SGHRS, YFSETQ. The full variable domain, completed using reference TRBV5-1 and TRBJ1-6, is KAGVTQTPRYLIKTRGQQVTLSCSPISGHRSVSWYQQTPGQGLQFLFEYFSETQRNKGNFPGRFSGRQFSNSRSEMNVSTLELGDSALYLCASTLGRDHSPLHFGNGTRLTVT.

The rearrangement joins TRBV29-1 to TRBJ2-1; checking the TCRdb D call of TRBD1 is not possible without DNA. The CDR3 runs to 14 residues. Germline V gives CDR1 SQVTM, CDR2 ANQGSEA. The CDR3 loop is CSVDLGQGYNEQFF.

This chain uses TRBV19 with TRBJ2-6. From germline, CDR1 is LNHDA and CDR2 SQIVND (reference sequence). The CDR3 contains 18 residues. The CDR3 here is CASSIRASLYSGANVLTF.

This chain joins TRBV4-1 and TRBJ2-7; absent DNA, TCRdb's TRBD2 call cannot be checked. This CDR3 comprises 15 residues. Germline CDR1 MGHRA, CDR2 YSYEKL. This chain's CDR3 is CASSPGWGLINEQYF.

V usage is TRBV20-1 and J usage is TRBJ2-7; the D call of TRBD2 rests on TCRdb alone, since no DNA is present to check it. The CDR3 has 14 residues. The germline CDR1 and CDR2 sequences are DFQATT and SNEGSKA (reference sequence). This CDR3 is CSARGHSSSYEQYF.

The chain combines TRBV10-3 with TRBJ2-2; no DNA is available, so the TRBD2 call from TCRdb remains unchecked. Per germline, CDR1 ENHRY and CDR2 SYGVKD. The CDR3 spans 16 residues. CDR3 sequence: CAISESGTISTGELFF.

The genes are TRBV12-3 or TRBV12-4 and TRBJ2-1; there is no DNA to check the TCRdb D call of TRBD1. This CDR3 contains 13 residues. CDR3 loop: CASRISVGTGEFF.

The V gene is TRBV5-1, the J gene TRBJ2-1. Germline V gives CDR1 SGHRS, CDR2 YFSETQ. This CDR3 contains 17 residues. This CDR3 reads CASSSGLDIWKDNEQFF.

The chain employs TRBV15 and TRBJ1-5; with no DNA, the TCRdb D assignment of TRBD1 cannot be verified. Germline lookup yields CDR1 LNHNV and CDR2 YYDKDF (reference sequence). The length of the CDR3 is 14 residues. CDR3 protein: CATANRVGDQPQHF.

The CDR3 here is CASSQDRQGLSYEQYF. V usage is TRBV4-3 and J usage is TRBJ2-7; the TRBD1 assignment by TCRdb is unverifiable without DNA. CDR1 is LGHNA, CDR2 YSLEER, per germline. The CDR3 totals 16 residues.

The V call is TRBV7-8, the J call TRBJ2-3; the D call from TCRdb, TRBD1, cannot be confirmed without DNA. From germline, CDR1 is SGHVS and CDR2 FQNEAQ. The CDR3 has 15 amino acids. This chain's CDR3 is CASSLGAGTGDTQYF.

The rearrangement joins TRBV6-2 or TRBV6-3 to TRBJ2-4; the TRBD2 assignment by TCRdb is unverifiable without DNA. Germline CDR1 reads MNHEY; CDR2 reads SVGEGT. CDR3 length equals 15 residues. The CDR3 reads CASSSHGEGRNIQYF.

This chain links TRBV4-1 with TRBJ2-1; without DNA, the TCRdb call of TRBD2 cannot be checked. The CDR3 sequence is 14 residues long. The V gene's germline CDR1 is MGHRA and CDR2 YSYEKL. CDR3 loop: CASRDSSGSYEQFF.

This chain connects TRBV30 to TRBJ1-1; lacking DNA, the TRBD1 call made by TCRdb goes unchecked. Germline CDR1 is GTSNPN and CDR2 is SVGIG (reference sequence). The CDR3 has 12 residues. This CDR3 reads CAWNQGHTEAFF.

V gene TRBV4-2 combines with J gene TRBJ1-4; the TCRdb call, TRBD1, lacks DNA for checking. The CDR3 runs to 16 residues. Germline V gene sequence: CDR1 LGHNA, CDR2 YNFKEQ. The CDR3 protein is CASSQEGGQGGEKLFF.

The rearrangement uses TRBV7-9 and TRBJ1-6; TCRdb designates TRBD1, a call that cannot be tested without DNA. The CDR3 consists of 15 residues. Per germline, CDR1 SEHNR and CDR2 FQNEAQ (reference sequence). The CDR3 loop is CASSSRDAGNSPLHF.

The chain combines TRBV29-1 with TRBJ2-1; the TCRdb D gene call, TRBD1, has no DNA to confirm it. The CDR3 runs 15 residues. CDR1 is SQVTM, CDR2 ANQGSEA, per germline. CDR3 region: CSVEDDQVQAYEQFF.

The rearrangement joins TRBV6-5 to TRBJ2-6; TCRdb indicates TRBD2, and absent DNA this call remains unverified. Germline V lookup: CDR1 MNHEY, CDR2 SVGAGI. The CDR3 length is 23 residues. CDR3 amino acids: CASSYQYTIPTSGIPTGANVLTF.

The chain links TRBV20-1 to TRBJ2-3; lacking DNA, the TRBD2 call made by TCRdb goes unchecked. The CDR3 sequence is 15 residues long. Germline V gene lookup returns CDR1 DFQATT and CDR2 SNEGSKA (reference sequence). CDR3 in amino acids: CSVSTRDFRADTQYF.